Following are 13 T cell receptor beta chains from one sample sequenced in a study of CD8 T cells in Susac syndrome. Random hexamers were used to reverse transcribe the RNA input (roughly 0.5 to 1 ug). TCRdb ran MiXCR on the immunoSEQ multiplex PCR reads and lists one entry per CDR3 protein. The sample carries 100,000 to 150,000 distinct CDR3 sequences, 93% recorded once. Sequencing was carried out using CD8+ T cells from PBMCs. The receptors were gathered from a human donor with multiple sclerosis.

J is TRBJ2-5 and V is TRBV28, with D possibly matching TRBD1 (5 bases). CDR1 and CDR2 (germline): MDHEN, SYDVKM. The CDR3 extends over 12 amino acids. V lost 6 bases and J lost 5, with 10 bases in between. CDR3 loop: CASRDKGETQYF. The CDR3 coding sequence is TGTGCCAGCAGGGACAAGGGTGAGACCCAGTACTTC.

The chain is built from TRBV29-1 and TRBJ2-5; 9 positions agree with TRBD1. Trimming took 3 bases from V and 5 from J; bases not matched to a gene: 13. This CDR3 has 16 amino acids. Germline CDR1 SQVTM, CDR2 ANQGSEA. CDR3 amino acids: CSVDVGADRGRETQYF. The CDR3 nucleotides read TGCAGCGTTGACGTCGGGGCGGACAGGGGAAGGGAGACCCAGTACTTC.

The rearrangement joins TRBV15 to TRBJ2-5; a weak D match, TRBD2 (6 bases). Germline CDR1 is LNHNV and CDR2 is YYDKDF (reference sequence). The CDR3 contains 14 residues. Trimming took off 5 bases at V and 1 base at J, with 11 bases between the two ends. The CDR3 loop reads CATSGREFQETQYF. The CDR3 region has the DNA TGTGCCACCAGCGGGCGGGAATTCCAAGAGACCCAGTACTTC.

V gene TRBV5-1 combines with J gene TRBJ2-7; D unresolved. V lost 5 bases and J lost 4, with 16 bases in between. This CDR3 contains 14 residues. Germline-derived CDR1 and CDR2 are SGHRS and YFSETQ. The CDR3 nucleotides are TGCGCCAGCAGAGTGGCAGGTTCCACGTACGAGCAGTACTTC. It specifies CASRVAGSTYEQYF.

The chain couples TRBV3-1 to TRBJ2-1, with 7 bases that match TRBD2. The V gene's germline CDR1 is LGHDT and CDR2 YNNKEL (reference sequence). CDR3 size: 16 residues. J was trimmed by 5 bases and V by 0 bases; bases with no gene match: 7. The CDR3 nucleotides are TGTGCCAGCAGCCAAGATAGGGGACTACAACACAATGAGCAGTTCTTC. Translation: CASSQDRGLQHNEQFF.

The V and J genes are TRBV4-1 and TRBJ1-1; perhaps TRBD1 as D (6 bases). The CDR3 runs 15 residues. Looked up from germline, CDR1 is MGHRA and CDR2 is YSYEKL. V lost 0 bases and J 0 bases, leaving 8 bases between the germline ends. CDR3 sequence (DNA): TGCGCCAGCAGCCAAGAAGAGGGGGTGAACACTGAAGCTTTCTTT. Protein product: CASSQEEGVNTEAFF.

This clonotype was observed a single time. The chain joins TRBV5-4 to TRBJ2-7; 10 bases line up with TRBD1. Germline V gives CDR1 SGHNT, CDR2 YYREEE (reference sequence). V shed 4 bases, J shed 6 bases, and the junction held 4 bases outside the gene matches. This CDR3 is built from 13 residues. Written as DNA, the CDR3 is TGTGCCAGCAGCGACCGACAGGGGGCCGAGCAGTACGTC. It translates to CASSDRQGAEQYV.

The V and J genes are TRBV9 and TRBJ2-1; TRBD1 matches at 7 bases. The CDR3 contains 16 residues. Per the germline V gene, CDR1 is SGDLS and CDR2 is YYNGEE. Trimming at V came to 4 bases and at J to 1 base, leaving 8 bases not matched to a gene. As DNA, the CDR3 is TGTGCCAGCAGCAGCAAAGCAGGGGGTTCCTACAATGAGCAGTTCTTC. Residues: CASSSKAGGSYNEQFF.

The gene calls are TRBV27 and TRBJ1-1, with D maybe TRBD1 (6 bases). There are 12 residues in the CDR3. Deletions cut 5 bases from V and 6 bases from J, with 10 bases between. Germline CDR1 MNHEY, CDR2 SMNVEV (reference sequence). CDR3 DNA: TGTGCCAGCAGTACGGGGGCCTCTGAAGCTTTCTTT. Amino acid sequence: CASSTGASEAFF.

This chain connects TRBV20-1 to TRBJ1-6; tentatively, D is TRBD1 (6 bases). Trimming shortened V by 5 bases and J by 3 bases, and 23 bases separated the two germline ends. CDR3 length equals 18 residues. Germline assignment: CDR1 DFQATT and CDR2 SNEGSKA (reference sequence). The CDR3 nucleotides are TGCAGTGCTGCAAGCGATACAGGGAAGGATTTCTATAATTCACCCCTCCACTTT. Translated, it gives CSAASDTGKDFYNSPLHF.

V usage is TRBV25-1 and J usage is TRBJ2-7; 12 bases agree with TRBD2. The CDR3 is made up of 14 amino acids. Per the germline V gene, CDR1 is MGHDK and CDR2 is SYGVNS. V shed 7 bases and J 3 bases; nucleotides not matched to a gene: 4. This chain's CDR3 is CASMGLAGNYEQYV. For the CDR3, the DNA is TGTGCCAGCATGGGACTAGCGGGTAACTACGAGCAGTACGTC.

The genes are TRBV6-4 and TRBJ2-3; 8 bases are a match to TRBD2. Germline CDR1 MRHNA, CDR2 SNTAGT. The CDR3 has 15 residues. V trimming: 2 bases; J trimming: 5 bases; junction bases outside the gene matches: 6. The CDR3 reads CASSDRAGGVDTQYF. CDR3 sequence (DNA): TGTGCCAGCAGTGACCGGGCGGGAGGTGTAGATACGCAGTATTTT.

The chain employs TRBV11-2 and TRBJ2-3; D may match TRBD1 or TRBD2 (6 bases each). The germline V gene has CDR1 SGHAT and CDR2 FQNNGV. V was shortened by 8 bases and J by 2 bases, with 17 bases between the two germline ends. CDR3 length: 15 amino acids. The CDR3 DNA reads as TGTGCCAGCTCCCTTGGGGGGCGGGTCACAGATACGCAGTATTTT. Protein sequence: CASSLGGRVTDTQYF.